These 25 T cell receptor beta chains were sequenced from one sample in a study of chemoradiotherapy in HPV16-positive cancers. This table comes from immunoSEQ multiplex PCR, and its TCRdb copy is limited to in-frame clones, with some not included. Of roughly 23,000 clones in the sample, just under 95% were seen once. The material sequenced was blood, taken from a patient who underwent chemoradiotherapy. The receptors were sampled from a human donor with HPV-associated anogenital cancer.

The chain links TRBV5-6 to TRBJ1-2; D not certain. Germline CDR1 and CDR2: SGHDT and YYEEEE. The V gene lost 0 bases and the J gene lost 2 bases, with 5 bases spanning the gap. CDR3 length: 13 amino acids. The CDR3 DNA reads as TGTGCCAGCAGCTTGGTACAGAACTATGGCTACACCTTC. It specifies CASSLVQNYGYTF.

V and J are TRBV6-5 and TRBJ2-7; TRBD1 matches 10 bases. This CDR3 spans 15 amino acids. Germline assignment: CDR1 MNHEY and CDR2 SVGAGI. Trimming took 5 bases from V and 0 from J; bases not matched to a gene: 4. CDR3 sequence: CASSGQGVTSYEQYF. The CDR3 DNA sequence: TGTGCCAGCAGTGGACAGGGGGTCACCTCCTACGAGCAGTACTTC.

The chain combines TRBV7-8 with TRBJ2-2; D is possibly TRBD1 (5 bases). The length of the CDR3 is 15 residues. Trimming stripped 1 base from V and 6 bases from J, with 12 bases between. CDR1 and CDR2 (germline): SGHVS, FQNEAQ. CDR3: CASSLVRLGAGELFF. In DNA, the CDR3 is TGTGCCAGCAGCTTAGTCCGTCTAGGGGCCGGGGAGCTGTTTTTT.

This clone was observed a single time. This sequence joins TRBV6-5 and TRBJ1-1, with a weak D call TRBD1 (5 bases). V gave up 6 bases and J gave up 0 bases, with 14 bases separating them. The CDR3 consists of 15 residues. Germline V CDR1 and CDR2: MNHEY, SVGAGI. The CDR3 loop reads CASSETRGMNTEAFF. For the CDR3, the DNA is TGTGCCAGCAGCGAAACCCGGGGCATGAACACTGAAGCTTTCTTT.

The V and J genes are TRBV7-9 and TRBJ2-2; 9 nucleotides line up with TRBD2. The CDR3 runs to 19 residues. Per the germline V gene, CDR1 is SEHNR and CDR2 is FQNEAQ (reference sequence). V lost 1 base to trimming and J lost 3 bases; unmatched junction nucleotides: 12. In nucleotides, the CDR3 is TGTGCCAGCAGCTTAGTCCCCTTTAGCGGGAGCGGTCACACCGGGGAGCTGTTTTTT. Its translation is CASSLVPFSGSGHTGELFF.

This clone was observed once. V gene TRBV19 combines with J gene TRBJ2-3, with a possible D match to TRBD2 (7 bases). The germline V gene encodes CDR1 LNHDA and CDR2 SQIVND (reference sequence). This CDR3 comprises 17 residues. Deletions cut 2 bases from V and 4 bases from J, with 19 bases between. CDR3 nucleotides: TGTGCCAGTAGTATAATGGCGGGGGCATTGAGATCAGATACGCAGTATTTT. Protein product: CASSIMAGALRSDTQYF.

The rearrangement joins TRBV9 to TRBJ2-1, with TRBD2 matching over 8 bases. This CDR3 comprises 16 residues. J lost 2 bases, V lost 2 bases, and 6 bases had no gene match. Germline V gene data show CDR1 as SGDLS and CDR2 as YYNGEE. DNA of the CDR3: TGTGCCAGCAGCGTCACGGGGGGGGGCGCCTACAATGAGCAGTTCTTC. Translating it yields CASSVTGGGAYNEQFF.

The chain recombines TRBV7-2 with TRBJ2-1; D could derive from TRBD1 or TRBD2 (5 bases each). Germline CDR1 SGHTA, CDR2 FQGNSA. The CDR3 sequence is 15 residues long. Trimming pared 4 bases from V and 8 bases from J, leaving 18 bases between. CDR3 region: CASSSTGTRPHEQFF. In DNA, the CDR3 is TGTGCCAGCAGCTCGACCGGGACCCGCCCCCATGAGCAGTTCTTC.

The CDR3 is CASSPPTGLSEKLFF. CDR3 bases: TGCGCCAGCAGCCCACCGACAGGGTTGAGTGAAAAACTGTTTTTT. V usage is TRBV4-1 and J usage is TRBJ1-4, with 7 bases aligning to TRBD1. The ends lost 4 bases at V and 7 bases at J; junction bases unmatched: 9. In germline, CDR1 is MGHRA, CDR2 YSYEKL. The CDR3 has 15 amino acids.

The chain couples TRBV6-5 to TRBJ1-1; tentatively, D is TRBD1 (5 bases). Trimming stripped 6 bases from V and 8 bases from J, with 10 bases between. The CDR3 has 11 residues. Per germline, CDR1 MNHEY and CDR2 SVGAGI. CDR3 nucleotide sequence: TGTGCCAGCAGATCCGGGACCGAAGCTTTCTTT. It yields the protein CASRSGTEAFF.

The J gene is TRBJ1-1, the V gene TRBV7-2; D is possibly TRBD1 (5 bases). The CDR3 spans 13 residues. The germline V gene encodes CDR1 SGHTA and CDR2 FQGNSA. Trimming left V 5 bases short and J 4 bases short, with 11 bases between. This CDR3 is CASSPDQGTEAFF. The CDR3 nucleotides are TGTGCCAGCAGCCCGGATCAGGGCACTGAAGCTTTCTTT.

Here the CDR3 DNA reads TGCGCCAGCAGCTTGGGACAGGATGGAAACACCATATATTTT. Its translation: CASSLGQDGNTIYF. V is TRBV4-1 and J is TRBJ1-3; TRBD1 matches 8 bases. From germline, CDR1 is MGHRA and CDR2 YSYEKL. V shed 5 bases and J 3 bases; nucleotides not matched to a gene: 3. The CDR3 totals 14 residues.

The CDR3 DNA reads as TGTGCCAGCAGCTTTCAGGCGAACACTGAAGCTTTCTTT. It codes for CASSFQANTEAFF. V usage is TRBV7-2 and J usage is TRBJ1-1; D ambiguous. V lost 3 bases and J lost 1, with 6 bases in between. This CDR3 has 13 residues. The germline CDR1 and CDR2 sequences are SGHTA and FQGNSA. The complete variable domain, with remaining parts taken from reference TRBV7-2 and TRBJ1-1, reads GAGVSQSPSNKVTEKGKDVELRCDPISGHTALYWYRQSLGQGLEFLIYFQGNSAPDKSGLPSDRFSAERTGGSVSTLTIQRTQQEDSAVYLCASSFQANTEAFFGQGTRLTVV.

In its sample, this clone was seen a few times. The chain uses TRBV5-4 and TRBJ1-3; D gene unclear. Trimming cost V 6 bases and J 3 bases, with 10 bases left between them. The germline gives CDR1 SGHNT, CDR2 YYREEE (reference sequence). This CDR3 is built from 13 residues. CDR3 in amino acids: CASTQQGGNTIYF. The CDR3 DNA reads TGTGCCAGCACCCAACAAGGTGGAAACACCATATATTTT.

The chain couples TRBV14 to TRBJ2-1; 9 bases match TRBD2. The V gene's germline CDR1 is SGHDN and CDR2 FVKESK. The length of the CDR3 is 16 residues. With V trimmed by 4 bases and J by 7 bases, 11 bases remained unmatched. The CDR3 here is CASSPLAGSRGNEQFF. Here the CDR3 DNA reads TGTGCCAGCAGCCCCCTAGCGGGGAGCCGGGGGAATGAGCAGTTCTTC. The variable domain in full, completed from reference TRBV14 and TRBJ2-1, reads EAGVTQFPSHSVIEKGQTVTLRCDPISGHDNLYWYRRVMGKEIKFLLHFVKESKQDESGMPNNRFLAERTGGTYSTLKVQPAELEDSGVYFCASSPLAGSRGNEQFFGPGTRLTVL.

The rearrangement joins TRBV27 to TRBJ1-1; D is ambiguous. This CDR3 is built from 13 residues. Germline V gives CDR1 MNHEY, CDR2 SMNVEV (reference sequence). V gave up 3 bases and J gave up 4 bases, with 9 bases separating them. The DNA for the CDR3 is TGTGCCAGCAGTTTCGTCGATCGCACTGAAGCTTTCTTT. The encoded protein is CASSFVDRTEAFF.

This chain joins TRBV10-3 and TRBJ1-2; the match to TRBD1 covers 9 bases. CDR1 and CDR2 from the germline V gene are ENHRY and SYGVKD. The CDR3 length is 14 residues. V dropped 2 bases and J dropped 2; count of bases not matched to a gene: 0. CDR3 protein: CAISEGTGNYGYTF. CDR3 sequence (DNA): TGTGCCATCAGTGAGGGGACAGGGAACTATGGCTACACCTTC.

This clone was counted a single time. The genes are TRBV4-3 and TRBJ2-3; D perhaps matches TRBD2 (6 bases). The germline gives CDR1 LGHNA, CDR2 YSLEER. This CDR3 has 20 residues. Between the trimmed V and J ends, which lost 3 bases and 0 bases, there was a span of 25 bases. CDR3 loop: CASSQDAYGGADSSTDTQYF. The CDR3 DNA follows: TGCGCCAGCAGCCAGGATGCATACGGCGGGGCAGACTCTAGCACAGATACGCAGTATTTT.

In DNA, the CDR3 is TGTGCCAGCAGCTCCGGACAGGGGAGTGAAAAACTGTTTTTT. Its translation is CASSSGQGSEKLFF. This chain connects TRBV27 to TRBJ1-4; 9 nucleotides match TRBD1. V was clipped by 6 bases and J by 7 bases; unmatched bases: 6. The CDR3 length is 14 residues. Per the germline V gene, CDR1 is MNHEY and CDR2 is SMNVEV (reference sequence).

This clone is a singleton in its sample. V usage is TRBV6-6 and J usage is TRBJ1-1; D perhaps matches TRBD1 (5 bases). The V gene's germline CDR1 is MNHNY and CDR2 SVGAGI (reference sequence). Trimming stripped 6 bases from V and 4 bases from J, with 21 bases between. The CDR3 has 16 residues. CDR3 bases: TGTGCCAGCAGCCGTGGGTGGGGGGAATATGGCACTGAAGCTTTCTTT. Its translation: CASSRGWGEYGTEAFF.

This clone was detected once. This chain uses TRBV6-4 with TRBJ1-1; D is perhaps TRBD1 (6 bases). V was trimmed by 6 bases and J by 1 base, leaving 12 bases between them. Germline-derived CDR1 and CDR2 are MRHNA and SNTAGT. This CDR3 is 14 amino acids long. The CDR3, as DNA: TGTGCCAGCAGGGCAACAGGGCGGAACACTGAAGCTTTCTTT. This gives the protein CASRATGRNTEAFF.

This clone was counted only a few times. This chain joins TRBV6-1 and TRBJ1-5; no reliable D call. Germline V gene data show CDR1 as MNHNS and CDR2 as SASEGT. V dropped 0 bases and J dropped 7 bases, with 7 bases sitting between them. The CDR3 has 13 residues. The CDR3 sequence: CASSEAEQQPQHF. In DNA form, the CDR3 reads TGTGCCAGCAGTGAAGCGGAACAGCAGCCCCAGCATTTT.

J is TRBJ1-1 and V is TRBV11-2, with unresolved D. V lost 1 base to trimming and J lost 0 bases, with 9 bases between them. This CDR3 has 15 residues. Germline lookup yields CDR1 SGHAT and CDR2 FQNNGV. DNA for the CDR3: TGTGCCAGCAGCTTAGGAGGTGGGATGAACACTGAAGCTTTCTTT. It is translated as CASSLGGGMNTEAFF.

V usage is TRBV7-2 and J usage is TRBJ1-4; TRBD1 matches at 8 bases. There are 15 residues in the CDR3. In germline, CDR1 is SGHTA, CDR2 FQGNSA. The junction had 10 bases not matched to a gene; V was cut back by 6 bases and J by 7 bases. Here the CDR3 reads CASSTARGLGEKLFF. CDR3 nucleotide sequence: TGTGCCAGCAGTACAGCCAGGGGGCTCGGTGAAAAACTGTTTTTT.

This clone was recorded only once. The chain joins TRBV2 to TRBJ1-6, with a weak D call TRBD1 (6 bases). CDR3 length: 14 residues. Germline lookup yields CDR1 SNHLY and CDR2 FYNNEI. Trimming took off 3 bases at V and 9 bases at J, with 12 bases between the two ends. CDR3 sequence (DNA): TGTGCCAGCAGTGACGGCAGGGGAAGTTCACCCCTCCACTTT. Translating it yields CASSDGRGSSPLHF.